This T cell receptor beta chain was sequenced during a study of shared T cell receptors in the human thymus. Sequencing was performed with immunoSEQ multiplex PCR; in TCRdb, only in-frame clones are kept and a portion is missing. In the table there are about 500,000 clones, about four fifths of which are singletons. These data were also filed under a second study, of human thymus T cells.

Material: thymocytes. This sequence was found in a boy under two years old with a congenital heart defect.

Here the CDR3 reads CAWSGQGRDTQYF. Here the CDR3 DNA reads TGTGCCTGGAGTGGACAGGGGAGGGATACGCAGTATTTT. The rearrangement uses TRBV30 and TRBJ2-3; TRBD1 matches 8 bases. The CDR3 totals 13 residues. The V gene's germline CDR1 is GTSNPN and CDR2 SVGIG (reference sequence). The V gene end was trimmed by 1 base and the J gene end by 6 bases; junction bases not matched to a gene: 3.